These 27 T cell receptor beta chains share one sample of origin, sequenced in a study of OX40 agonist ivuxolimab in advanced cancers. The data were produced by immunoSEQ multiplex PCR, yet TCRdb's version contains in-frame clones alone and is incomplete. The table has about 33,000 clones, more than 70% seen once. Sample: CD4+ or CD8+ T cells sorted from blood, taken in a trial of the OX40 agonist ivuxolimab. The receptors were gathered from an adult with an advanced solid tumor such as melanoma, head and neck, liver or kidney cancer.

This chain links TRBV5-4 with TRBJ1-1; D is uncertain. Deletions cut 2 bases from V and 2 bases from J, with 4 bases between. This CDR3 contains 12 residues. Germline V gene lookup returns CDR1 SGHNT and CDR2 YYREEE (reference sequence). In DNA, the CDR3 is TGTGCCAGCAGCTTAGTCAACACTGAAGCTTTCTTT. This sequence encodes CASSLVNTEAFF.

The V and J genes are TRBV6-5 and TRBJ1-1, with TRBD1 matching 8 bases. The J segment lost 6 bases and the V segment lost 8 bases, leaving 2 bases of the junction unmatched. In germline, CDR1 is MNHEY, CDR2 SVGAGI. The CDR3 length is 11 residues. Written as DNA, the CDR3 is TGTGCCAGCGGACAGGGCGCTGAAGCTTTCTTT. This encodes CASGQGAEAFF.

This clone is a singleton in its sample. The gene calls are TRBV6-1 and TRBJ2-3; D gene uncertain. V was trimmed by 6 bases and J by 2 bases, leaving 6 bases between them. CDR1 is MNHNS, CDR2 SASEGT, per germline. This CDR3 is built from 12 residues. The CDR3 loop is CASSPNTDTQYF. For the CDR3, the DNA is TGTGCCAGCAGCCCAAACACAGATACGCAGTATTTT.

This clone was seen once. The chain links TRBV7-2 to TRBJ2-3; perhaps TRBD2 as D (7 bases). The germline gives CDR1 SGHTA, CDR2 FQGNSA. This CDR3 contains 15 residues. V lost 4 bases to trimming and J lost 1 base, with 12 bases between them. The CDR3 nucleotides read TGTGCCAGCAGCTGGGAGGGGGACGGCACAGATACGCAGTATTTT. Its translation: CASSWEGDGTDTQYF.

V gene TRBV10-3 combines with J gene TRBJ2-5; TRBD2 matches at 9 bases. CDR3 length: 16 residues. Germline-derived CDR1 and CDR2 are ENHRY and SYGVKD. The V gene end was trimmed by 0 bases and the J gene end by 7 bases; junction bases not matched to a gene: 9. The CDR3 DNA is TGTGCCATCAGTGAGTCGATCAGCGGGGGGAGCAGGACCCAGTACTTC. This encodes CAISESISGGSRTQYF.

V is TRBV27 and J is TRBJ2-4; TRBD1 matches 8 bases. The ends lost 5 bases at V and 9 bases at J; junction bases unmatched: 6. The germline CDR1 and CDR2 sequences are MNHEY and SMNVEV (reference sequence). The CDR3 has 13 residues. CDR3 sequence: CASSPGQGGIQYF. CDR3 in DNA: TGTGCCAGCAGTCCTGGACAGGGAGGCATTCAGTACTTC.

Here the CDR3 DNA reads TGTGCCAGCAGTTATCCCTCGGGCTATGGCTACACCTTC. Protein: CASSYPSGYGYTF. This chain connects TRBV6-1 to TRBJ1-2; D gene ambiguous. The germline V gene encodes CDR1 MNHNS and CDR2 SASEGT. This CDR3 has 13 residues. V was cut by 5 bases and J by 4 bases, with 11 bases left in between.

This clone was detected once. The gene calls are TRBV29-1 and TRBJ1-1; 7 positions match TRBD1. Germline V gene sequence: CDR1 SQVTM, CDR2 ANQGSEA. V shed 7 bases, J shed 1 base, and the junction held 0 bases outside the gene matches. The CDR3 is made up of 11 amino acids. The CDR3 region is CSGQGNTEAFF. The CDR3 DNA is TGCAGCGGACAGGGGAACACTGAAGCTTTCTTT.

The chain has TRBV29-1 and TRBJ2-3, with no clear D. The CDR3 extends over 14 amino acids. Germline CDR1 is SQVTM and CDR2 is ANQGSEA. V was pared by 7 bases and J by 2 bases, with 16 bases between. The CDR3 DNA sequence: TGCAGCGAAAGAAAGGCGTCAGACACAGATACGCAGTATTTT. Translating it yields CSERKASDTDTQYF.

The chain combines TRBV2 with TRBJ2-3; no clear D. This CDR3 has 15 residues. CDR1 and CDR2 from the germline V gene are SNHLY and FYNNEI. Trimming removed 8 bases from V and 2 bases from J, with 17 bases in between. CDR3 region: CASGLDRTTTDTQYF. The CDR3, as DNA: TGTGCCAGCGGCTTGGATCGGACGACCACAGATACGCAGTATTTT.

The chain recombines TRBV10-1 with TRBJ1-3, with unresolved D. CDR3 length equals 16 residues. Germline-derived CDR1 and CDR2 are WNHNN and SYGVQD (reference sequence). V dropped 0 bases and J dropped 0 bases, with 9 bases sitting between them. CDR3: CASSESVTGSGNTIYF. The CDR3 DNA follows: TGCGCCAGCAGTGAGTCAGTGACGGGCTCTGGAAACACCATATATTTT.

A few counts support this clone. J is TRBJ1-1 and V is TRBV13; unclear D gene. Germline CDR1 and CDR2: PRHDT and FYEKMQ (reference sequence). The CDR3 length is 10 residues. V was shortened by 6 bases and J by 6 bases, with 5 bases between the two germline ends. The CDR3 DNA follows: TGTGCCAGCAGGCGGGCTGAAGCTTTCTTT. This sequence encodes CASRRAEAFF.

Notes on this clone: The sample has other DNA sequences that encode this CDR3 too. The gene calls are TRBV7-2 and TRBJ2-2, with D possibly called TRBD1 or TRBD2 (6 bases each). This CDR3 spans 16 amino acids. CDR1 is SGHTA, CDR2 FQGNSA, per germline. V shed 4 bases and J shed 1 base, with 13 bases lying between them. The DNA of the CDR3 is TGTGCCAGCAGCTCGGGGGCGCGGGGGAACACCGGGGAGCTGTTTTTT. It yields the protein CASSSGARGNTGELFF.

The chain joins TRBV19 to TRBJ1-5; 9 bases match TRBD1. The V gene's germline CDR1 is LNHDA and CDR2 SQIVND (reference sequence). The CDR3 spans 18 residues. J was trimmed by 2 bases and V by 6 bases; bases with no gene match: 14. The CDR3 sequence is CASSRKQGALFGNQPQHF. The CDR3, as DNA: TGTGCCAGTAGCCGTAAACAGGGGGCGCTTTTCGGCAATCAGCCCCAGCATTTT.

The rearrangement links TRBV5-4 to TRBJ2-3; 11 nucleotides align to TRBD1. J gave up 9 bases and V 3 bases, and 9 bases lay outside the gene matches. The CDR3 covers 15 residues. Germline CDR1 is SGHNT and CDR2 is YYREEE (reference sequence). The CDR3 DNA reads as TGTGCCAGCAGCTCTACCGGGACAGGGGGAAGCACGCAGTATTTT. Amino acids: CASSSTGTGGSTQYF. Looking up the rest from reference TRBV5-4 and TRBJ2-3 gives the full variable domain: ETGVTQSPTHLIKTRGQQVTLRCSSQSGHNTVSWYQQALGQGPQFIFQYYREEENGRGNFPPRFSGLQFPNYSSELNVNALELDDSALYLCASSSTGTGGSTQYFGPGTRLTVL.

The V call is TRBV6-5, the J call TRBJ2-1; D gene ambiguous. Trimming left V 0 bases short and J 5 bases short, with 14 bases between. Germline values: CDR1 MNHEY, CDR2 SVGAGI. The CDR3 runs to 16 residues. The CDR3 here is CASSYSGVQINNEQFF. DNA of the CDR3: TGTGCCAGCAGTTACTCGGGCGTCCAGATAAACAATGAGCAGTTCTTC.

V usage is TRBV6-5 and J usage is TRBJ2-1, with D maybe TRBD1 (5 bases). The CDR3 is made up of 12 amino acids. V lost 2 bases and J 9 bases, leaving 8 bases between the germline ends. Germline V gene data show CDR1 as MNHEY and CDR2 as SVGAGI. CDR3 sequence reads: CASSYLQGEQFF. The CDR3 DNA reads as TGTGCCAGCAGTTACCTCCAGGGTGAGCAGTTCTTC.

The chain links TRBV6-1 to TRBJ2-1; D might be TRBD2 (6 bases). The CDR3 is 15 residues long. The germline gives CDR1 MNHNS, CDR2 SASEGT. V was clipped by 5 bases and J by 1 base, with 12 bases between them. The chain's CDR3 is CASSSVGGSYNEQFF. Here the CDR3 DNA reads TGTGCCAGCAGTTCAGTTGGGGGGTCCTACAATGAGCAGTTCTTC.

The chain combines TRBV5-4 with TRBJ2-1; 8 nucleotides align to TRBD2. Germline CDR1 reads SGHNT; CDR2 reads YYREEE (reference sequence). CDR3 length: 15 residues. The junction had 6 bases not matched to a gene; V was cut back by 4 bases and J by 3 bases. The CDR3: CASSPGGAGYNEQFF. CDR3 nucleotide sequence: TGTGCCAGCAGCCCCGGGGGGGCGGGCTACAATGAGCAGTTCTTC.

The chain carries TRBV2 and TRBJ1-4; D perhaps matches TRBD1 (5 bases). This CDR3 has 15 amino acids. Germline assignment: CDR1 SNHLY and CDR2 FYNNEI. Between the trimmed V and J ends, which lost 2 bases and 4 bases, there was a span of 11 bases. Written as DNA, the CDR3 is TGTGCCAGCAGTGAACCGGGGGGGATTAATGAAAAACTGTTTTTT. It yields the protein CASSEPGGINEKLFF.

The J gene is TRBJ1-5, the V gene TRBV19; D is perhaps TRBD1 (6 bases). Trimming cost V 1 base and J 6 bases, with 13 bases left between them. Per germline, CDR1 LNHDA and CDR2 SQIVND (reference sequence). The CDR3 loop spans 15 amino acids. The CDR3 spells CASSIGAGDLQPQHF. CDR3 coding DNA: TGTGCCAGTAGTATAGGGGCAGGGGATCTTCAGCCCCAGCATTTT.

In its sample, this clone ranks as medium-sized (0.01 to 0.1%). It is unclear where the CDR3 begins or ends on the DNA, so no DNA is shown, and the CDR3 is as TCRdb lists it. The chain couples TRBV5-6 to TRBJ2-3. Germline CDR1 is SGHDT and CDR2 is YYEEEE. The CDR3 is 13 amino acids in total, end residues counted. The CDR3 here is CASSLRRADTQYF.

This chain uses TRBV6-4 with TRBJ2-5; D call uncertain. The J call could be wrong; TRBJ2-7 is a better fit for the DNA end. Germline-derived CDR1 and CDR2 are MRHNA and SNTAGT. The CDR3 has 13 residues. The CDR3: CASSLSLGYEQYF. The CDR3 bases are TGTGCCAGCAGTCTCTCGTTGGGGTACGAGCAGTACTTC.

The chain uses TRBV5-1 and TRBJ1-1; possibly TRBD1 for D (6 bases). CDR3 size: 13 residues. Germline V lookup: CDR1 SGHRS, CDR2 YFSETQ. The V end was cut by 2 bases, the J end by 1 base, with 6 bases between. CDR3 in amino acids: CASSLQGNTEAFF. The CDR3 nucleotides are TGCGCCAGCAGCTTACAGGGGAACACTGAAGCTTTCTTT.

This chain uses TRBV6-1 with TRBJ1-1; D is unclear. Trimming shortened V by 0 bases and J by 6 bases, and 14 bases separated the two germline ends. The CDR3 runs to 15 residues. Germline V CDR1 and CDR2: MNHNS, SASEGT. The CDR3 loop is CASSEAGILDPEAFF. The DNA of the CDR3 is TGTGCCAGCAGTGAAGCGGGGATTCTCGACCCTGAAGCTTTCTTT.

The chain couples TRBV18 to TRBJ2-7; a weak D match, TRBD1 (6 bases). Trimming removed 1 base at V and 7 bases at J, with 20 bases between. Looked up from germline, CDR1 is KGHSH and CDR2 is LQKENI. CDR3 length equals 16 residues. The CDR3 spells CASSPLYSGDPGEQYF. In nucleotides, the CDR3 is TGTGCCAGCTCACCACTATATTCAGGGGATCCGGGGGAGCAGTACTTC.

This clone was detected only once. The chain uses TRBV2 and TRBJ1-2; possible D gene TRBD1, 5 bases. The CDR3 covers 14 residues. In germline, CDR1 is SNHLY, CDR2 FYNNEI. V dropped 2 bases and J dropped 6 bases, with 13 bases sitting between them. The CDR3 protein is CASSETQGIHGYTF. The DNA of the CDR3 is TGTGCCAGCAGTGAAACCCAGGGTATCCATGGCTACACCTTC.